This T cell receptor (beta chain) was documented in a study of metastatic and nonmetastatic thyroid tumors (dated by TCRdb to 2020 to 2022). Turning to the overall study: For patients with malignant and with benign thyroid disease, the researchers compared repertoires between peripheral blood samples and tumor or nodule tissue samples. Points the paper makes about the study in general: In both blood and tumor samples, TCR beta diversity was reported to be significantly higher in malignant tumors than in benign nodules.

For CDR1 and CDR2, the germline V gene lists SGHAT and FQNNGV. The CDR3 holds 19 amino acids from the cysteine to the phenylalanine. Kept here is only the CDR3 DNA, which spans 57 bases and is read in frame from base 1. At the junction V is shortened by 2 bases and J by 5 bases, with 27 bases in between. This clone is judged medium-sized (0.01 to 0.1%). Its antigen target is currently unknown. No base quality values were provided; no much bigger clone lies one nucleotide off. No patient had received any treatment before thyroid surgery. The study retrospectively analysed patient clinical samples collected from about 2012 to 2019 using T-cell receptor beta sequencing. The library was built by means of PCR. The sample was run on an Illumina HiSeq 4000. High-throughput sequencing was used to profile the TCR beta-chain CDR3 region of every patient. Processing in the source paper ran as follows. The researchers built a classifier to tell apart papillary thyroid cancer patients with distant metastasis, based on CDR3 differences among clinicopathological groups. To measure repertoire diversity the researchers used the Shannon index, while the Morisita-Horn index served to gauge how similar the tumor and blood repertoires were. TCRdb reprocessing: public reads trimmed at Q25 with fastp, clones called with MiXCR, in-frame beta chains kept. The V and J calls come from TCRdb's annotation, not from the publication. The sample table records about 27,000 clones; roughly 15% of these occur just once. Jointly, the top ten make up 6% to 7% of the sample.

This receptor was taken from a male donor with papillary thyroid cancer or a benign thyroid nodule (not recorded which). Some clones in this sample may be carry-over from other donors' samples. The V and J segments used are TRBV11-2 and TRBJ1-2, with the D segment identity uncertain. The sequencing sample was made of blood. This receptor carries the CDR3 CASSLNPSLGWSANYGYTF. The nucleotide sequence reads TGTGCCAGCAGCTTAAATCCTAGTTTGGGGTGGTCGGCAAATTATGGCTACACCTTC. Where the CDR3 stops, the reference TRBV11-2 and TRBJ1-2 genes take over; the full variable domain is EAGVAQSPRYKIIEKRQSVAFWCNPISGHATLYWYQQILGQGPKLLIQFQNNGVVDDSQLPKDRFSAERLKGVDSTLKIQPAKLEDSAVYLCASSLNPSLGWSANYGYTFGSGTRLTVV.